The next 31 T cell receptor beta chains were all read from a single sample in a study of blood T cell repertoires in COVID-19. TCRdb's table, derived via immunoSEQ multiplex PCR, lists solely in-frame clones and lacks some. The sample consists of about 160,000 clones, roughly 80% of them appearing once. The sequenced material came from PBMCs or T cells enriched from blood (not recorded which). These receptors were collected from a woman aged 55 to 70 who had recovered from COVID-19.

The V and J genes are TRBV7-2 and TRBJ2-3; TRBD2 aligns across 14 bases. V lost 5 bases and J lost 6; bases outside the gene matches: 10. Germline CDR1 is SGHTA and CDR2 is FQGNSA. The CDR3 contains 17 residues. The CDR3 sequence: CASSTRGLAGGGDTQYF. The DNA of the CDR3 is TGTGCCAGCAGCACGCGCGGACTAGCGGGGGGAGGGGATACGCAGTATTTT.

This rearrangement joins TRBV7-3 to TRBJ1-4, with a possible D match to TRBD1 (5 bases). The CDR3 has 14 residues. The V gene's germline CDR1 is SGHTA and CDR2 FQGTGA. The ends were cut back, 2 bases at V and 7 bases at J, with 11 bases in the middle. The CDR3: CASSLDGQPEKLFF. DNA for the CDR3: TGTGCCAGCAGCTTAGACGGACAACCTGAAAAACTGTTTTTT.

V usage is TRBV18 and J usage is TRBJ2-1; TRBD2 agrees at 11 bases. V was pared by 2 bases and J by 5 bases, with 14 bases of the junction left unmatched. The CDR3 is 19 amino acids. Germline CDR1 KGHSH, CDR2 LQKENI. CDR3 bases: TGTGCCAGCTCACCAAGGGGAGAGACTAGCGGGGTTTCTAACAATGAGCAGTTCTTC. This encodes CASSPRGETSGVSNNEQFF.

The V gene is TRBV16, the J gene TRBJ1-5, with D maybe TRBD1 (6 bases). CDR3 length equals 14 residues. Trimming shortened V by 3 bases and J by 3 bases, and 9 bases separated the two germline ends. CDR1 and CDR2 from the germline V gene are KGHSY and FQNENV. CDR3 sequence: CASSQGANNQPQHF. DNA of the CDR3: TGTGCCAGCAGCCAGGGGGCGAACAATCAGCCCCAGCATTTT.

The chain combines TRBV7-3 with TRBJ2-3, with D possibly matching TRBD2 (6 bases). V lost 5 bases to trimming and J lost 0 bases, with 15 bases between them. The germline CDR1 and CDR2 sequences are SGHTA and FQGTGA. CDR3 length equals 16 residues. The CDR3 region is CASSQRAGLSTDTQYF. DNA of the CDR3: TGTGCCAGCAGCCAACGCGCGGGACTCAGCACAGATACGCAGTATTTT.

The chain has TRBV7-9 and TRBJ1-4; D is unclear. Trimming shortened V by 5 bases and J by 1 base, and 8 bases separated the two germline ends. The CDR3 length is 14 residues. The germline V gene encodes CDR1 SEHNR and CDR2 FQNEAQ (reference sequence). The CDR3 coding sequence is TGTGCCAGCAGCCCACGGGAAACTAATGAAAAACTGTTTTTT. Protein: CASSPRETNEKLFF.

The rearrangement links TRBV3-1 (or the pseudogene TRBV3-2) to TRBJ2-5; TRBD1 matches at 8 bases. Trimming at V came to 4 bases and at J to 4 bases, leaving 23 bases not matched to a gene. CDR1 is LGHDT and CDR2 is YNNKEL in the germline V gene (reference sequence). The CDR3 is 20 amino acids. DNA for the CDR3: TGTGCCAGCAGCCTAAGAAGCTTAGGTTCCCTCCAGGGGGCGGGAGAGACCCAGTACTTC. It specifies CASSLRSLGSLQGAGETQYF.

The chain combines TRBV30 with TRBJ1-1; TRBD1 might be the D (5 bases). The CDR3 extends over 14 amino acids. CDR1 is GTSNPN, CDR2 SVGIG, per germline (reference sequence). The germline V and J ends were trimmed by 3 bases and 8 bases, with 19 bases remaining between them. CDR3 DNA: TGTGCCTGGAGCCCCCCCCAATTGGGGGGGGAAGCTTTCTTT. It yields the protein CAWSPPQLGGEAFF.

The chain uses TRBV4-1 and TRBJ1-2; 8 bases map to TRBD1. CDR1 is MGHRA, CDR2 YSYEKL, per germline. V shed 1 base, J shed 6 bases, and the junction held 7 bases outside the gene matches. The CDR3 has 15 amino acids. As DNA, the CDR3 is TGCGCCAGCAGCCAAGCGGACAGGGCGAGTGATGGCTACACCTTC. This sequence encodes CASSQADRASDGYTF.

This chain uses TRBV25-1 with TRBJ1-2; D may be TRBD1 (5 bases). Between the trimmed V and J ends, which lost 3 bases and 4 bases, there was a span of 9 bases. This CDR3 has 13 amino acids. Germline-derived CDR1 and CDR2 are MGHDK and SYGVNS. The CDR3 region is CASSEGGSYGYTF. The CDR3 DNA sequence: TGTGCCAGCAGTGAGGGGGGAAGCTATGGCTACACCTTC.

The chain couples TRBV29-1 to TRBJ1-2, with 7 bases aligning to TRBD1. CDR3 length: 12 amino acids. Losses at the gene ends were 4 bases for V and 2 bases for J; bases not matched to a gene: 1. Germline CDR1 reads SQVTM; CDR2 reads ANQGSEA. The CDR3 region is CSVVQGNYGYTF. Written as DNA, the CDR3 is TGCAGCGTTGTACAGGGGAACTATGGCTACACCTTC.

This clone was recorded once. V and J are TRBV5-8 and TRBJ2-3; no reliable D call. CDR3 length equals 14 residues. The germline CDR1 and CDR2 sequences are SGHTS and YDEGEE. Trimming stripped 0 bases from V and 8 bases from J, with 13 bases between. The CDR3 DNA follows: TGTGCCAGCAGCTTGGATATTTATGGAGCTACGCAGTATTTT. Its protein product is CASSLDIYGATQYF.

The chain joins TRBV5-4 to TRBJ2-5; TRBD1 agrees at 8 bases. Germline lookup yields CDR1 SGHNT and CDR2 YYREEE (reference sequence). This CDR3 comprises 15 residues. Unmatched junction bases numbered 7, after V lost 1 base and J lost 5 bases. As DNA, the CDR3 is TGTGCCAGCAGCTTGTCGGCCAGGGGGCCTGAGACCCAGTACTTC. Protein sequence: CASSLSARGPETQYF.

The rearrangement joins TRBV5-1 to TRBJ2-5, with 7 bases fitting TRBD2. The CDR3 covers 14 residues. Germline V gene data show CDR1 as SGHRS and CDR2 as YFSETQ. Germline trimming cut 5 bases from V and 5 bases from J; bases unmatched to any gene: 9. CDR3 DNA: TGCGCCAGCAGTGGCCGGGGCGGGAGTGAGACCCAGTACTTC. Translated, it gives CASSGRGGSETQYF.

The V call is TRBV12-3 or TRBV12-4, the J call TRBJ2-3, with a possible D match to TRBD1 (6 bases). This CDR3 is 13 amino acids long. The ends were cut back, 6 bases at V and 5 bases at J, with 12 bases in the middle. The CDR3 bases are TGTGCCAGCAGACAGGGACCCCTAGATACGCAGTATTTT. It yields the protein CASRQGPLDTQYF.

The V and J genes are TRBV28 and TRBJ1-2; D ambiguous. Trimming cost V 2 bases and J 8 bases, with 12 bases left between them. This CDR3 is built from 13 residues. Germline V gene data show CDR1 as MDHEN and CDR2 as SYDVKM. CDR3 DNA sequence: TGTGCCAGCAGTTTACTCGAGGGCGGCGGCTACACCTTC. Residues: CASSLLEGGGYTF.

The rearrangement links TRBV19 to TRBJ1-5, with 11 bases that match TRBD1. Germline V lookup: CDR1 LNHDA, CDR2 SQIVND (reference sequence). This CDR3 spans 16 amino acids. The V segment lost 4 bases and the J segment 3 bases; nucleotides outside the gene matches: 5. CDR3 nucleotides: TGTGCCAGTAGTAGCCGGGACAGGGGGTACAATCAGCCCCAGCATTTT. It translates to CASSSRDRGYNQPQHF. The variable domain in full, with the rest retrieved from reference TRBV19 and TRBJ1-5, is DGGITQSPKYLFRKEGQNVTLSCEQNLNHDAMYWYRQDPGQGLRLIYYSQIVNDFQKGDIAEGYSVSREKKESFPLTVTSAQKNPTAFYLCASSSRDRGYNQPQHFGDGTRLSIL.

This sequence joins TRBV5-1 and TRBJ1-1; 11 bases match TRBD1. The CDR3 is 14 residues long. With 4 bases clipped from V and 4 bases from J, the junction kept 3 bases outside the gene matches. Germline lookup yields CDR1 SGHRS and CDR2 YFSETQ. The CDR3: CASSGDRGITEAFF. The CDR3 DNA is TGCGCCAGCAGCGGGGACAGGGGGATCACTGAAGCTTTCTTT. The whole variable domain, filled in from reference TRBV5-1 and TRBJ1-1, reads KAGVTQTPRYLIKTRGQQVTLSCSPISGHRSVSWYQQTPGQGLQFLFEYFSETQRNKGNFPGRFSGRQFSNSRSEMNVSTLELGDSALYLCASSGDRGITEAFFGQGTRLTVV.

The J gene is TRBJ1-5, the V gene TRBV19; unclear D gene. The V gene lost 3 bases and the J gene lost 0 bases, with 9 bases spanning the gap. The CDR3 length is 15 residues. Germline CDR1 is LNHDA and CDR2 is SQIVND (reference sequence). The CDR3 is CASSIYDSSNQPQHF. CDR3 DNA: TGTGCCAGTAGTATTTACGACTCTAGCAATCAGCCCCAGCATTTT.

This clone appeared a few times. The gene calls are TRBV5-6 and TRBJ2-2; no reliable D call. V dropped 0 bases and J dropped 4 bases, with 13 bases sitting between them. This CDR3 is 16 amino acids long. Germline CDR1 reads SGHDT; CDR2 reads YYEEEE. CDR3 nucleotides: TGTGCCAGCAGCTTGGCCGGGTTGGTACGCACCGGGGAGCTGTTTTTT. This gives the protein CASSLAGLVRTGELFF.

The CDR3: CASSHLAGGTDTQYF. CDR3 DNA sequence: TGTGCCAGCAGTCACCTAGCGGGAGGCACAGATACGCAGTATTTT. The chain couples TRBV27 to TRBJ2-3; TRBD2 matches 10 bases. CDR3 length: 15 amino acids. Trimming removed 5 bases from V and 1 base from J; junction bases left unmatched: 3. Germline CDR1 is MNHEY and CDR2 is SMNVEV (reference sequence).

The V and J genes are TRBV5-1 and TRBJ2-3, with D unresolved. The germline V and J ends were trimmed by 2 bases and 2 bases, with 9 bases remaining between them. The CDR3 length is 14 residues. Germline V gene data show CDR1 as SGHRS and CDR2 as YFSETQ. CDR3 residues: CASSFFRVTDTQYF. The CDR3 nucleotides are TGCGCCAGCAGCTTTTTCCGGGTCACAGATACGCAGTATTTT. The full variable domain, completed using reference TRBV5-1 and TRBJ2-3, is KAGVTQTPRYLIKTRGQQVTLSCSPISGHRSVSWYQQTPGQGLQFLFEYFSETQRNKGNFPGRFSGRQFSNSRSEMNVSTLELGDSALYLCASSFFRVTDTQYFGPGTRLTVL.

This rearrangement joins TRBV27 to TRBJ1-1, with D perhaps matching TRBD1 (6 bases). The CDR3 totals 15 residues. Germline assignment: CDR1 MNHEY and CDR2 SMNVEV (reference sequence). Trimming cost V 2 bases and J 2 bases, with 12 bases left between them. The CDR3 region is CASSLGSGVNTEAFF. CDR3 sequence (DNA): TGTGCCAGCAGTTTAGGCTCAGGGGTAAACACTGAAGCTTTCTTT.

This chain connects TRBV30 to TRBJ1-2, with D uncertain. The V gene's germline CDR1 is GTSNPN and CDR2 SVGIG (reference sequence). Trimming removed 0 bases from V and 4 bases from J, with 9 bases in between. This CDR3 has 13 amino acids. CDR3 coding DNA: TGTGCCTGGAGTGTAAACAGCTTCTATGGCTACACCTTC. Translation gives CAWSVNSFYGYTF. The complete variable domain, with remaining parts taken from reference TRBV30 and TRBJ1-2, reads SQTIHQWPATLVQPVGSPLSLECTVEGTSNPNLYWYRQAAGRGLQLLFYSVGIGQISSEVPQNLSASRPQDRQFILSSKKLLLSDSGFYLCAWSVNSFYGYTFGSGTRLTVV.

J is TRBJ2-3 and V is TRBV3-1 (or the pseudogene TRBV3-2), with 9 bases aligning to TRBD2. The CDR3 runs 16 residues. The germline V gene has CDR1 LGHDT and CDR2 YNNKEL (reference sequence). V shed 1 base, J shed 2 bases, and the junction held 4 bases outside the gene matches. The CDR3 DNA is TGTGCCAGCAGCCAAGGCAGCGGGGGGCCCACAGATACGCAGTATTTT. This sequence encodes CASSQGSGGPTDTQYF.

This chain's CDR3 is CASRLGTGGVYGYTF. For the CDR3, the DNA is TGTGCCAGCAGACTGGGGACAGGGGGCGTCTATGGCTACACCTTC. The chain uses TRBV6-5 and TRBJ1-2, with TRBD1 matching 12 bases. V lost 6 bases and J lost 4; bases outside the gene matches: 6. The germline gives CDR1 MNHEY, CDR2 SVGAGI. This CDR3 contains 15 residues.

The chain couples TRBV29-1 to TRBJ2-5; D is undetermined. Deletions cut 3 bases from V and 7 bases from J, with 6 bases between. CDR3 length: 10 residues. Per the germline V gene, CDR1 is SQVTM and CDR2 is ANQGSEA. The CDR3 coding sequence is TGCAGCGTTGATAGTGGGACCCAGTACTTC. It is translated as CSVDSGTQYF.

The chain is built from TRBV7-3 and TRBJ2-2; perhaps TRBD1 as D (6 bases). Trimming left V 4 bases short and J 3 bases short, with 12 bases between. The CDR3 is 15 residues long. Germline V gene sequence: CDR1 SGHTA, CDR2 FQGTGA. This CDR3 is CASSSTDSYTGELFF. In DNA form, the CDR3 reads TGTGCCAGCAGCTCCACGGACAGCTACACCGGGGAGCTGTTTTTT.

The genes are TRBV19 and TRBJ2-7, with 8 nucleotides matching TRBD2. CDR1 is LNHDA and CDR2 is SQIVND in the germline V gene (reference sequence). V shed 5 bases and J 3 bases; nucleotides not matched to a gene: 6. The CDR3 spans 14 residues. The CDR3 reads CASSLGLGYYEQYF. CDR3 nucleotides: TGTGCCAGTAGTTTGGGACTAGGGTACTACGAGCAGTACTTC.

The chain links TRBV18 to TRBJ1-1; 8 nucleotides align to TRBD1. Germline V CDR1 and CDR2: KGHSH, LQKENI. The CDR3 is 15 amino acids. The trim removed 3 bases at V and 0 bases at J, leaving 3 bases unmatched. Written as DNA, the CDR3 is TGTGCCAGCTCACCGGACAGGGCCATGAACACTGAAGCTTTCTTT. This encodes CASSPDRAMNTEAFF.

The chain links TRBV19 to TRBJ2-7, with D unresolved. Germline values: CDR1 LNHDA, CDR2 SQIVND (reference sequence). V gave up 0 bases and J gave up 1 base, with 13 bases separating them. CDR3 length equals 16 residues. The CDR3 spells CASSIDPFVQSYEQYF. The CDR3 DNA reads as TGTGCCAGTAGTATAGATCCTTTCGTACAGTCCTACGAGCAGTACTTC.